The clone carrying this TCR beta chain was seen a few times. These data belong to a study of human T cells and chemical hapten exposure. TCRdb analysed the 5' RACE reads with MiXCR anew, one entry per CDR3 protein. The repertoire holds 65,000 to 95,000 distinct CDR3 sequences, with approximately 7.7% as singletons. The CDR3 runs 15 residues. The V end lost 4 bases, the J end lost 4 bases, and 14 bases lay between the germline ends. It was unfractionated whole blood from which total RNA was extracted. The chain joins TRBV12-3 or TRBV12-4 to TRBJ2-1, with D possibly being TRBD1 (6 bases). The clonotype was recovered from a male donor in good health. The CDR3: CASSSGTPDYNEQFF. CDR3 DNA sequence: TGTGCCAGCAGTTCCGGGACACCAGATTACAATGAGCAGTTCTTC.